This entry lists 4 T cell receptor beta chains sequenced from one sample in a study of T cells in Graves' hyperthyroidism and ophthalmopathy. Researchers took RNA transcripts and amplified the TCR beta CDR3 regions from them. With the HTBI primer set, the TCR CDR3 went through a first round of RT-PCR. TCRdb re-derived calls from the multiplex PCR reads in MiXCR, one entry per CDR3 protein. The data contain 350,000 to 450,000 distinct CDR3 sequences, over 12% of them singletons. Sequenced material: blood. Every receptor here comes from a man between 45 and 60 years old with Graves' ophthalmopathy.

The chain links TRBV24-1 to TRBJ2-3, with D perhaps matching TRBD1 (10 bases). The V and J ends lost 1 base and 3 bases respectively, with 28 bases between them. This CDR3 has 21 amino acids. Germline CDR1 is KGHDR and CDR2 is SFDVKD. The CDR3 nucleotides read TGTGCCACCAGTGATTTCACGTTCGCTAGCGGGACAGGGGATCTGACAGATACGCAGTATTTT. Residues: CATSDFTFASGTGDLTDTQYF.

The table lists this clonotype with many counts. This chain links TRBV11-3 with TRBJ2-4; perhaps D is TRBD1 or TRBD2 (6 bases each). Germline V gene data show CDR1 as SGHNT and CDR2 as YENEEA. CDR3 length equals 17 residues. V was clipped by 0 bases and J by 1 base, with 13 bases between them. The CDR3, as DNA: TGTGCCAGCAGCTTAGATACGGGGGCGCGGGCCAAAAACATTCAGTACTTC. Protein: CASSLDTGARAKNIQYF. Supplemented by reference TRBV11-3 and TRBJ2-4, the full variable domain reads EAGVVQSPRYKIIEKKQPVAFWCNPISGHNTLYWYLQNLGQGPELLIRYENEEAVDDSQLPKDRFSAERLKGVDSTLKIQPAELGDSAVYLCASSLDTGARAKNIQYFGAGTRLSVL.

This rearrangement joins TRBV29-1 to TRBJ2-2, with 9 bases that match TRBD2. V dropped 5 bases and J dropped 5; count of bases not matched to a gene: 15. This CDR3 region has 17 residues. Germline V CDR1 and CDR2: SQVTM, ANQGSEA. Here the CDR3 DNA reads TGCAGCGTTCCCGTAATTTGGGCGGGAGGGGCGACCGGGGAGCTGTTTTTT. This gives the protein CSVPVIWAGGATGELFF.

This clonotype was seen many times. The chain couples TRBV6-1 to TRBJ2-7; tentative D call: TRBD2 (5 bases). The V gene's germline CDR1 is MNHNS and CDR2 SASEGT. This CDR3 contains 15 residues. Trimming removed 7 bases at V and 3 bases at J, with 19 bases between. The CDR3 reads CASTGIRTGGYEQYF. The CDR3 DNA is TGTGCCAGCACGGGAATAAGGACGGGCGGCTACGAGCAGTACTTC.